The clone carrying this TCR beta chain was recorded a few times. The CDR3 covers 16 residues. Per germline, CDR1 SGHAT and CDR2 FQNNGV. Between the trimmed V and J ends, which lost 2 bases and 6 bases, there was a span of 16 bases. TCRdb called the 5' RACE reads again in MiXCR, with one record for every CDR3 protein. This repertoire shows 450,000 to 650,000 distinct CDR3 sequences, 20% to 25% found once; its top ten account for approximately 16%. This sample is part of a study of T cells after yellow fever vaccination. Study in general: Some fractions had low cell numbers, and these were prepared with SMART-Seq v4 Ultra Low Input.

The rearrangement uses TRBV11-2 and TRBJ2-2; D possibly corresponds to TRBD1 (6 bases). The source is a man younger than 35 who received the YFV17D yellow fever vaccine. The sequencing used PBMCs, collected approximately 20 days after the first yellow fever vaccination. The CDR3 DNA follows: TGTGCCAGCAGCTTAATTGTTAACAGGGCCCCCGGGGAGCTGTTTTTT. This gives the protein CASSLIVNRAPGELFF.